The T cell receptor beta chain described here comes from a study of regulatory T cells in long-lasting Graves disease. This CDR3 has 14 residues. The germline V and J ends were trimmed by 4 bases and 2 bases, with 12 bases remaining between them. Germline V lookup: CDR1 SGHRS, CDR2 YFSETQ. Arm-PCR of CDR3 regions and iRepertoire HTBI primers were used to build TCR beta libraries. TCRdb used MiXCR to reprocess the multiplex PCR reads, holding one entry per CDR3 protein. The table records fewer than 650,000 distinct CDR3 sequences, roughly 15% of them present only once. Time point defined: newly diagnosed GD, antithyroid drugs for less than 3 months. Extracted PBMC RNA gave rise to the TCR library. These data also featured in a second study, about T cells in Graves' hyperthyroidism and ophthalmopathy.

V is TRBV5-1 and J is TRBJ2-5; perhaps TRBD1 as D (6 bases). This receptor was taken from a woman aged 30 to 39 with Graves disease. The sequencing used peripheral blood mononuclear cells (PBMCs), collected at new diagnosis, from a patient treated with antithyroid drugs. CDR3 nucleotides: TGCGCCAGCAGCAGGGCAGGGGAACAAGAGACCCAGTACTTC. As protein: CASSRAGEQETQYF.